This T cell receptor beta chain was identified in a study of siplizumab effects on memory and regulatory T cells. Study-wide results and caveats: Siplizumab significantly decreased alloreactive sequences from unstimulated CD4+ memory cells. Contribution to the alloresponse seemed major for naive T cells, which also seemed more diverse than memory cells.

The V gene lost 0 bases and the J gene lost 3 bases, with 6 bases spanning the gap. Looked up from germline, CDR1 is SGHRS and CDR2 is YFSETQ. CDR3 length: 13 amino acids. For this clone: Antigen: not known.

It was about 100,000 TCR templates that were assayed per sample. Clones were read by immunoSEQ multiplex PCR, and TCRdb kept only the in-frame ones, dropping some. The table lists 37,000 or so clones, around 92% of them singletons. The sequence was obtained from a human donor in good health. J is TRBJ1-2 and V is TRBV5-1, with D possibly being TRBD1 (6 bases). Sequencing was done on a sample of naive CD4+ T cells sorted from blood. The DNA of the CDR3 is TGCGCCAGCAGCTTGGAGGGGGACTATGGCTACACCTTC. Translated: CASSLEGDYGYTF. Full variable domain (missing parts from reference TRBV5-1 and TRBJ1-2): KAGVTQTPRYLIKTRGQQVTLSCSPISGHRSVSWYQQTPGQGLQFLFEYFSETQRNKGNFPGRFSGRQFSNSRSEMNVSTLELGDSALYLCASSLEGDYGYTFGSGTRLTVV.